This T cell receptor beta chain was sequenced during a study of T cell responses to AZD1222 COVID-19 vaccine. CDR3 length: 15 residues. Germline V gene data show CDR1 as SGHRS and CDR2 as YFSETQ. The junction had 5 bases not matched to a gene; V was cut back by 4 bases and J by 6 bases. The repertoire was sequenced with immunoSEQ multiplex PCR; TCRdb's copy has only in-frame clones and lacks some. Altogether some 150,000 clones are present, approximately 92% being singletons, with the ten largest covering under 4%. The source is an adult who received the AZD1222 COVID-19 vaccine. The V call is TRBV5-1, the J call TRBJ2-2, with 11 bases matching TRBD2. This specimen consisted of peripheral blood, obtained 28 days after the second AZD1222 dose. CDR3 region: CASSVTSGNPGELFF. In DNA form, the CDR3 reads TGCGCCAGCAGCGTGACTAGCGGGAATCCCGGGGAGCTGTTTTTT.